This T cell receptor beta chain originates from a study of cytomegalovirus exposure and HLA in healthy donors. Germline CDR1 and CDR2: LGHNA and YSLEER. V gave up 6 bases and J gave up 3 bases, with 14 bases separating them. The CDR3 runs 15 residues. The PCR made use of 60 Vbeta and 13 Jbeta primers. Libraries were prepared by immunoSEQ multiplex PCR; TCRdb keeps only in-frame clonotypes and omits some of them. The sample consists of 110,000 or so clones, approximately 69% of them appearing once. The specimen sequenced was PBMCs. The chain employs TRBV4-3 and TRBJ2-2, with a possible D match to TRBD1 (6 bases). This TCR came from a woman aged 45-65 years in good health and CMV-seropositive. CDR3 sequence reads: CASRPPGQDTGELFF. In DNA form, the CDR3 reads TGCGCCAGCAGACCCCCGGGACAAGACACCGGGGAGCTGTTTTTT.